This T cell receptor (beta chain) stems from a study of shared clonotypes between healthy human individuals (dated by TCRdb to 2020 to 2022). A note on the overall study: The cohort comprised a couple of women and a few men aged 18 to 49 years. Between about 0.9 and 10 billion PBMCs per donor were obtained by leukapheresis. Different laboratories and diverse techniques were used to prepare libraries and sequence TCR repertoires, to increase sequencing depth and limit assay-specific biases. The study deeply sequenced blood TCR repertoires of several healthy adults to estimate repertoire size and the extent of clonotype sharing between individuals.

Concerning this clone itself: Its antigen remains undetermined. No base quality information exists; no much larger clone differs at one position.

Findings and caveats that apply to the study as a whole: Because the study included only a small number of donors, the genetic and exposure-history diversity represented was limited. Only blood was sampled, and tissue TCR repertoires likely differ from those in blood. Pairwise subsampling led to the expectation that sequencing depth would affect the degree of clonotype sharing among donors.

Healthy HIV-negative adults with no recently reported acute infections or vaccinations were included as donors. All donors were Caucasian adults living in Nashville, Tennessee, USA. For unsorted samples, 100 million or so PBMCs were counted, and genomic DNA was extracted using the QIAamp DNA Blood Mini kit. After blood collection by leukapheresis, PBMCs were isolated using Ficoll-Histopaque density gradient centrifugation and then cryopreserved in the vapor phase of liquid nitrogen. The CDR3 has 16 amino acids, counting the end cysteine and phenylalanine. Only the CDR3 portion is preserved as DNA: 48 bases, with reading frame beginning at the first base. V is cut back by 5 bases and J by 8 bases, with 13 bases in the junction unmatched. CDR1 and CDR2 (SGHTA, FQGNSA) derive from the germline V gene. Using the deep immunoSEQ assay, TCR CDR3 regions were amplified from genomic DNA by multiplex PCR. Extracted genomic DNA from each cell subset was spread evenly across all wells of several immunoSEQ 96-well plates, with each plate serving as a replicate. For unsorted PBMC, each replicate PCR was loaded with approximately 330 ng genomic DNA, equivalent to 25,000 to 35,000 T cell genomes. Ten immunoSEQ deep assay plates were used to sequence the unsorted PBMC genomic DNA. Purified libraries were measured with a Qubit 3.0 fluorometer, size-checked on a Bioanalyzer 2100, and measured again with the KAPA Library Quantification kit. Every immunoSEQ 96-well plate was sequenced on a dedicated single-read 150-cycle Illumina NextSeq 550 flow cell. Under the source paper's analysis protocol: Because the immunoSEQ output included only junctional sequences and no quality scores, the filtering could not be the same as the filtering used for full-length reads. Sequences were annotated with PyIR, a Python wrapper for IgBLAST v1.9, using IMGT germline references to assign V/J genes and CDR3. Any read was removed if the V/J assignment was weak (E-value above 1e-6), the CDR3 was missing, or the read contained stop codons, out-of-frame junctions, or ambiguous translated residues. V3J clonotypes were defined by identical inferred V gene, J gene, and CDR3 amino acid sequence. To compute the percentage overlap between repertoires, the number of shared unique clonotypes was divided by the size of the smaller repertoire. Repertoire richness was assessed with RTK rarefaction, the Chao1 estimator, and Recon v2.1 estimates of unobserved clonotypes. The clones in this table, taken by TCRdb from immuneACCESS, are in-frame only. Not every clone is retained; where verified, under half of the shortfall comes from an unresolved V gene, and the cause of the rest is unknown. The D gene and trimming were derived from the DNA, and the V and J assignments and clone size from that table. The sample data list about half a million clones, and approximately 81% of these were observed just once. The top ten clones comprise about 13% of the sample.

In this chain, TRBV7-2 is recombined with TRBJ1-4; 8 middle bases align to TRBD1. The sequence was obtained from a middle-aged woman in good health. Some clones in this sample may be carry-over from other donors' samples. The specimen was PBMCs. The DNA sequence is TGTGCCAGCAGCCCTGGACAGGGAAGGGCTGAAGAAAAACTGTTTTTT. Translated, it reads CASSPGQGRAEEKLFF.